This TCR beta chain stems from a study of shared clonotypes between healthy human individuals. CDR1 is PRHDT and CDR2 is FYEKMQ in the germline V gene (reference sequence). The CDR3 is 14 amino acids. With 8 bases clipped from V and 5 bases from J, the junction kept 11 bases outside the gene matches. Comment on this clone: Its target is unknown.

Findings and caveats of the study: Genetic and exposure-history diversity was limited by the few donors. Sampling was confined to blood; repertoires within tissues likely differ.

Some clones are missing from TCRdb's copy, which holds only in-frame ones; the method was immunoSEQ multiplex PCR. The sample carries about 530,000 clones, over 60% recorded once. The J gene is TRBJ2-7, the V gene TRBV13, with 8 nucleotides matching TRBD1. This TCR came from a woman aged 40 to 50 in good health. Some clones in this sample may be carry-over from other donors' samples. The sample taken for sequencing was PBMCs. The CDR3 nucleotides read TGTGCCAGCTTACAGGGGGGATCGAGGAACGAGCAGTACTTC. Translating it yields CASLQGGSRNEQYF.